The rows below give T cell receptor beta chains drawn from one sample of a study of Graves' ophthalmopathy and Graves' hyperthyroidism. TCRdb recomputed calls from the multiplex PCR reads with MiXCR, one row per CDR3 protein. The sample shows around 1,200,000 distinct CDR3 sequences, about 36% of them seen only once. The material sequenced was peripheral blood or thyroid tissue (not recorded which). The receptors here all came from an adult man with Graves' hyperthyroidism. CDR3s include the opening cysteine and the closing phenylalanine or tryptophan. D genes are given only for firm matches. Clone size, where shown, is once, few, many, or a class for clones that have expanded.

J: TRBJ2-2; V: TRBV29-1; D: -; size: many; DNA: TGCAGCGTTCAGGCGGGCCCATCGAACACCGGGGAGCTGTTTTTT; CDR3: CSVQAGPSNTGELFF
J: TRBJ1-2; V: TRBV7-2; D: TRBD1; size: many; DNA: TGTGCCAGCAGCTTAGAGGACAGGGTTGGCTACACCTTC; CDR3: CASSLEDRVGYTF
J: TRBJ1-2; V: TRBV29-1; D: -; size: -; DNA: TGCAGCGCTCGGAGGGGGGCTGGAGGCTACACCTTC; CDR3: CSARRGAGGYTF
J: TRBJ2-5; V: TRBV28; D: -; size: -; DNA: TGTGCCAGCAGTACGGGGGGCCCGACCGAGACCCAGTACTTC; CDR3: CASSTGGPTETQYF
J: TRBJ2-5; V: TRBV2; D: TRBD2; size: many; DNA: TGTGCCAGCAGTGAAACTAGCGGGAGAACTCAAGAGACCCAGTACTTC; CDR3: CASSETSGRTQETQYF
J: TRBJ2-5; V: TRBV7-9; D: -; size: -; DNA: TGTGCCAGCAGCCCACCGGGACTCCGGGGGGCTCAAGAGACCCAGTACTTC; CDR3: CASSPPGLRGAQETQYF
J: TRBJ1-5; V: TRBV6-2/TRBV6-3; D: -; size: -; DNA: TGTGCCAGCAGTTACTCCCGACAGTTTCAGCCCCAGCATTTT; CDR3: CASSYSRQFQPQHF
J: TRBJ2-5; V: TRBV7-6; D: -; size: -; DNA: TGTGCCAGCAGCTGGAGTCGCACCGGGGATGGACAGACCCAGTACTTC; CDR3: CASSWSRTGDGQTQYF
J: TRBJ2-5; V: TRBV7-9; D: TRBD2; size: -; DNA: TGTGCCAGCAGCCCCTCTGGCGGGAGGGCCCGAGAGACCCAGTACTTC; CDR3: CASSPSGGRARETQYF
J: TRBJ1-2; V: TRBV29-1; D: -; size: -; DNA: TGCAGCGTTACAGGGCATGGCTACACCTTC; CDR3: CSVTGHGYTF
J: TRBJ1-5; V: TRBV7-9; D: -; size: many; DNA: TGTGCCAGCAGCTTAGACTACAGGAATCAGCCCCAGCATTTT; CDR3: CASSLDYRNQPQHF
J: TRBJ1-5; V: TRBV2; D: -; size: many; DNA: TGTGCCAGCAGCCCTCGGACGCCCAGCGTGTCCAATCAGCCCCAGCATTTT; CDR3: CASSPRTPSVSNQPQHF
J: TRBJ1-2; V: TRBV20-1; D: TRBD1; size: many; DNA: TGCAGTGCCACGACAGGGCTCACTAACTATGGCTACACCTTC; CDR3: CSATTGLTNYGYTF
J: TRBJ1-2; V: TRBV9; D: -; size: many; DNA: TGTGCCAGCAGCACCCTAACGAGTGGCTACACCTTC; CDR3: CASSTLTSGYTF
J: TRBJ2-7; V: TRBV4-3; D: -; size: few; DNA: TGCGCCAGCAGCCATGGGTGGAAAGCCGATTCCTACGAGCAGTACTTC; CDR3: CASSHGWKADSYEQYF
J: TRBJ2-5; V: TRBV7-2; D: TRBD1; size: many; DNA: TGTGCCAGCAGCTCGGACAGGGGGCCTCGCGAGACCCAGTACTTC; CDR3: CASSSDRGPRETQYF
J: TRBJ1-1; V: TRBV5-5; D: TRBD1; size: many; DNA: TGTGCCAGCAGCTCATCCCCGACAGGGGGCTGGGACACTGAAGCTTTCTTT; CDR3: CASSSSPTGGWDTEAFF
J: TRBJ2-7; V: TRBV5-1; D: -; size: -; DNA: TGCGCCAGCAGCCACAGACAAAACTACGACCAGTACTTC; CDR3: CASSHRQNYDQYF
J: TRBJ2-3; V: TRBV7-2; D: -; size: -; DNA: TGTGCCAGCAGCGCGCCCCCGGGTACGCAGTATTTT; CDR3: CASSAPPGTQYF
J: TRBJ1-5; V: TRBV15; D: -; size: many; DNA: TGTGCCACCAGCAGAGTTCGGGGCTCGGAGGGCAATCAGCCCCAGCATTTT; CDR3: CATSRVRGSEGNQPQHF
J: TRBJ1-1; V: TRBV15; D: TRBD1; size: -; DNA: TGTGCCACCAGTAGGGACAGGAGTAGCACTGAAGCTTTCTTT; CDR3: CATSRDRSSTEAFF
J: TRBJ2-7; V: TRBV6-5; D: TRBD1; size: -; DNA: TGTGCCAGCAGTGCCGGGACAGGGGCCGTCGAGCAGTACTTC; CDR3: CASSAGTGAVEQYF